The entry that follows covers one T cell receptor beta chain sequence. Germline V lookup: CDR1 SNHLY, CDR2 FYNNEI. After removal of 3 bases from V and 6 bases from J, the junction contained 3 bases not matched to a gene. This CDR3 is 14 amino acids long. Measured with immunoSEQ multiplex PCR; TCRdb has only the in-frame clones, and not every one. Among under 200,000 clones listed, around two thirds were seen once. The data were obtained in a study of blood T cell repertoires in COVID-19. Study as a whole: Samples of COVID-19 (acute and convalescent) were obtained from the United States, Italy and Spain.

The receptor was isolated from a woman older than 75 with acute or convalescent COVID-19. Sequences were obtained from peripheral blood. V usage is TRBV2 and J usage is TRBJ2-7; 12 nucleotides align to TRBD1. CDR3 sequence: CASSDLGQGAEQYF. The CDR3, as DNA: TGTGCCAGCAGTGATCTGGGACAGGGGGCCGAGCAGTACTTC.